One and the same sample provided the 13 T cell receptor beta chains below, sequenced in a study of blood T cell repertoires in COVID-19. TCRdb's copy holds only in-frame clones and misses some; the assay was immunoSEQ multiplex PCR. The table lists over 150,000 clones, roughly 90% of them singletons. Sequencing was performed on peripheral blood. The source is a man aged 45-65 years with acute or convalescent COVID-19.

The genes are TRBV2 and TRBJ1-5; the D gene is possibly TRBD1 (5 bases). The germline V gene has CDR1 SNHLY and CDR2 FYNNEI. The CDR3 totals 17 residues. V was pared by 1 base and J by 0 bases, with 13 bases between. For the CDR3, the DNA is TGTGCCAGCAGTGAAGTCAGAGGGGACTATAGCAATCAGCCCCAGCATTTT. Translated: CASSEVRGDYSNQPQHF.

The chain combines TRBV9 with TRBJ2-3; 13 positions match TRBD2. V shed 0 bases and J 3 bases; nucleotides not matched to a gene: 4. The CDR3 runs to 17 residues. The V gene's germline CDR1 is SGDLS and CDR2 YYNGEE. CDR3 DNA: TGTGCCAGCAGCGTAGAGGGACTAGCGGGGTTGACAGATACGCAGTATTTT. Its protein is CASSVEGLAGLTDTQYF.

The rearrangement uses TRBV6-5 and TRBJ1-1; D perhaps matches TRBD1 (6 bases). This CDR3 region has 15 residues. Trimming stripped 6 bases from V and 6 bases from J, with 20 bases between. From germline, CDR1 is MNHEY and CDR2 SVGAGI. DNA for the CDR3: TGTGCCAGCAGCGACCTAGGACAAGGGGGGGCTGAAGCTTTCTTT. It translates to CASSDLGQGGAEAFF.

The rearrangement uses TRBV28 and TRBJ2-7; D not resolved. The CDR3 spans 11 residues. In germline, CDR1 is MDHEN, CDR2 SYDVKM. V was trimmed by 4 bases and J by 4 bases, leaving 5 bases between them. The CDR3 loop reads CASSSGYEQYF. DNA for the CDR3: TGTGCCAGCAGTTCCGGTTACGAGCAGTACTTC.

This chain joins TRBV5-1 and TRBJ2-2; 8 bases are a match to TRBD1. The J segment lost 5 bases and the V segment lost 3 bases, leaving 6 bases of the junction unmatched. The CDR3 is 15 residues long. From germline, CDR1 is SGHRS and CDR2 YFSETQ. The CDR3 DNA is TGCGCCAGCAGCTCGGCTCAGGGGGCAACCGGGGAGCTGTTTTTT. It codes for CASSSAQGATGELFF.

As concerns this clone: Relative to the germline gene, one junction end is altered; a read error may explain this. J is TRBJ2-5 and V is TRBV23-1, with TRBD1 matching over 9 bases. TRBV23-1 is an ORF, and what it does is uncertain. The CDR3 totals 16 residues. The CDR3 reads CASSQVGTGHKSAGHF. CDR3 nucleotide sequence: TGCGCCAGCAGTCAAGTCGGGACAGGGCACAAGAGTGCGGGGCACTTC.

The V gene is TRBV11-2, the J gene TRBJ2-5; 7 bases map to TRBD1. Germline V CDR1 and CDR2: SGHAT, FQNNGV. This CDR3 is 15 amino acids long. The V and J ends lost 3 bases and 1 base, in that order; junction bases with no gene match: 5. The CDR3 reads CASSLRGQPQETQYF. The CDR3 DNA reads TGTGCCAGCAGCTTGAGGGGACAGCCCCAAGAGACCCAGTACTTC.

This clone was detected only a few times. This sequence joins TRBV18 and TRBJ1-1; 7 positions agree with TRBD1. Trimming at V came to 8 bases and at J to 1 base, leaving 4 bases not matched to a gene. The germline V gene encodes CDR1 KGHSH and CDR2 LQKENI. This CDR3 is 13 amino acids long. The CDR3 DNA reads TGTGCCAGCGACAGGGAACCGAACACTGAAGCTTTCTTT. Protein sequence: CASDREPNTEAFF.

This clone has a single count. This sequence joins TRBV27 and TRBJ1-1; tentatively, D is TRBD1 (6 bases). The CDR3 has 14 residues. Germline CDR1 is MNHEY and CDR2 is SMNVEV (reference sequence). V lost 2 bases, J lost 0 bases, and 7 bases lay in between. CDR3 DNA sequence: TGTGCCAGCAGTTTACAGGGGATGAACACTGAAGCTTTCTTT. Amino acids: CASSLQGMNTEAFF.

This sequence joins TRBV19 and TRBJ1-1, with D unclear. Deletions cut 7 bases from V and 5 bases from J, with 14 bases between. Germline assignment: CDR1 LNHDA and CDR2 SQIVND (reference sequence). CDR3 length: 13 amino acids. The DNA of the CDR3 is TGTGCCAGTATCGGACTGTTTTATACTGAAGCTTTCTTT. Translation gives CASIGLFYTEAFF.

The genes are TRBV3-1 (or the pseudogene TRBV3-2) and TRBJ2-3, with 7 positions matching TRBD1. From germline, CDR1 is LGHDT and CDR2 YNNKEL (reference sequence). This CDR3 is built from 15 residues. The ends lost 0 bases at V and 5 bases at J; junction bases unmatched: 5. This CDR3 is CASSQERGQGDTQYF. The CDR3 DNA sequence: TGTGCCAGCAGCCAAGAGAGGGGGCAGGGAGATACGCAGTATTTT.

V is TRBV4-2 and J is TRBJ2-7; no clear D. V lost 0 bases and J lost 6, with 9 bases in between. CDR1 is LGHNA and CDR2 is YNFKEQ in the germline V gene. The CDR3 has 13 amino acids. The CDR3 DNA reads as TGTGCCAGCAGCCAAGAGGATCTAGGCGAGCAGTACTTC. It specifies CASSQEDLGEQYF.

This sequence joins TRBV6-5 and TRBJ2-1; 14 nucleotides agree with TRBD2. The CDR3 spans 16 residues. CDR1 and CDR2 from the germline V gene are MNHEY and SVGAGI. J lost 7 bases, V lost 2 bases, and 4 bases had no gene match. The CDR3 DNA reads as TGTGCCAGCAGTTACCTGGGACTAGCGGGAGATAATGAGCAGTTCTTC. Its protein product is CASSYLGLAGDNEQFF.